This TCR beta chain came from a study of T-cell memory formation after mild COVID-19. This clonotype appeared a few times. Its target is unknown. TCRdb re-called the 5' RACE reads with MiXCR, one entry per CDR3 protein. The sample holds about 170,000 distinct CDR3 sequences, under 15% seen once. CDR1 is DFQATT, CDR2 SNEGSKA, per germline (reference sequence). V shed 5 bases and J shed 1 base, with 8 bases lying between them. The CDR3 runs to 12 residues. Study-wide findings and caveats: Contracting clones from day 15 to 85 showed balanced CD4/CD8; later expanders favored CD4+. The appearance of some responding clones in pre-infection memory suggested that cross-reactive memory joined.

Sequenced: PBMCs or a T cell subset sorted from them (not recorded which). This clonotype was sampled from a man aged 18-30 years who had mild COVID-19 (a few samples of this study predate the infection). Cell type and time point are not known. This sequence joins TRBV20-1 and TRBJ1-1; perhaps TRBD1 as D (6 bases). CDR3 region: CSAPTGNTEAFF. CDR3 DNA sequence: TGCAGTGCTCCGACAGGGAACACTGAAGCTTTCTTT.